The 30 T cell receptor beta chains presented below share a single source sample, sequenced in a study of cytomegalovirus exposure and HLA in healthy donors (TCRdb year 2017). Library preparation employed the immunoSEQ multiplex PCR assay. A mixture of 60 forward primers for TCR Vbeta segments and 13 reverse primers for TCR Jbeta segments was used in the multiplex PCR. The source is immuneACCESS, and TCRdb retained only in-frame sequences with V and J called. Part of the clones is not carried over; for the studies checked, unresolved V genes explain less than half of this, and the remainder is unexplained. The table held for this sample gives approximately 190,000 clones. Of the sample, approximately 6.9% is held by the ten largest clones. Material: PBMCs. Receptors originate from a man aged 25-45 years in good health and CMV-seronegative.

V is TRBV5-1 and J is TRBJ2-3, with D perhaps matching TRBD2 (6 bases). The V end was cut by 6 bases, the J end by 0 bases, with 17 bases between. Germline V gives CDR1 SGHRS, CDR2 YFSETQ. This CDR3 has 16 residues. CDR3 coding DNA: TGCGCCAGCACCTACAGCGGAGGGTATAGCACAGATACGCAGTATTTT. Translated, it gives CASTYSGGYSTDTQYF.

The chain is built from TRBV6-5 and TRBJ1-2; 8 bases fit TRBD1. J was trimmed by 8 bases and V by 0 bases; bases with no gene match: 8. This CDR3 is built from 15 residues. Germline CDR1 and CDR2: MNHEY and SVGAGI. For the CDR3, the DNA is TGTGCCAGCAGTTACTCGGGACAGGCCGTGTGGGGCTACACCTTC. It encodes CASSYSGQAVWGYTF.

The rearrangement uses TRBV29-1 and TRBJ1-1; D perhaps matches TRBD1 (5 bases). Deletions cut 7 bases from V and 2 bases from J, with 17 bases between. The CDR3 contains 14 residues. From germline, CDR1 is SQVTM and CDR2 ANQGSEA. In DNA, the CDR3 is TGCAGCGCCACTGCTGCGGGGGTTAACACTGAAGCTTTCTTT. Residues: CSATAAGVNTEAFF.

The gene calls are TRBV28 and TRBJ1-1; D is perhaps TRBD1 (5 bases). Germline V lookup: CDR1 MDHEN, CDR2 SYDVKM. This CDR3 has 16 residues. V gave up 8 bases and J gave up 2 bases, with 21 bases separating them. The CDR3 DNA follows: TGTGCCAGCGGGACTCCGGCCAGGGAGTTAAACACTGAAGCTTTCTTT. It translates to CASGTPARELNTEAFF.

Here the CDR3 DNA reads TGTGCCATCAGTGGGGCCAGGGAAAGTGGCTACACCTTC. This encodes CAISGARESGYTF. The V and J genes are TRBV10-3 and TRBJ1-2; D perhaps matches TRBD1 (5 bases). Germline V gene lookup returns CDR1 ENHRY and CDR2 SYGVKD. CDR3 size: 13 residues. V shed 4 bases and J shed 7 bases, with 13 bases lying between them.

The DNA for the CDR3 is TGTGCCAGCTCCCCTTACAGGGAGTTGAACACTGAAGCTTTCTTT. Its protein is CASSPYRELNTEAFF. V and J are TRBV18 and TRBJ1-1, with a weak D call TRBD1 (6 bases). Deletions cut 6 bases from V and 0 bases from J, with 14 bases between. Germline V gene data show CDR1 as KGHSH and CDR2 as LQKENI. The CDR3 has 15 amino acids.

The rearrangement uses TRBV7-9 and TRBJ2-2; D remains ambiguous. The CDR3 length is 17 residues. V lost 2 bases and J lost 4, with 17 bases in between. Per germline, CDR1 SEHNR and CDR2 FQNEAQ (reference sequence). The CDR3 DNA follows: TGTGCCAGCAGCTTACGATATGAGACCGGCGGCACCGGGGAGCTGTTTTTT. It encodes CASSLRYETGGTGELFF.

The chain uses TRBV5-1 and TRBJ1-2; TRBD1 aligns across 11 bases. Losses at the gene ends were 5 bases for V and 3 bases for J; bases not matched to a gene: 6. CDR3 length: 15 amino acids. Germline-derived CDR1 and CDR2 are SGHRS and YFSETQ. CDR3 in amino acids: CASSLRGQGDYGYTF. As DNA, the CDR3 is TGCGCCAGCAGTTTGAGGGGACAGGGGGACTATGGCTACACCTTC. Combining the CDR3 with reference TRBV5-1 and TRBJ1-2 gives the whole variable domain KAGVTQTPRYLIKTRGQQVTLSCSPISGHRSVSWYQQTPGQGLQFLFEYFSETQRNKGNFPGRFSGRQFSNSRSEMNVSTLELGDSALYLCASSLRGQGDYGYTFGSGTRLTVV.

The chain joins TRBV7-2 to TRBJ2-7, with a weak D call TRBD2 (6 bases). The CDR3 consists of 17 residues. V was clipped by 4 bases and J by 0 bases, with 19 bases between them. Germline V gene data show CDR1 as SGHTA and CDR2 as FQGNSA. CDR3 loop: CASSSAVRDGPSYEQYF. As DNA, the CDR3 is TGTGCCAGCAGCTCCGCGGTGCGGGACGGCCCCTCCTACGAGCAGTACTTC.

The V gene is TRBV12-5, the J gene TRBJ1-4; 9 bases fit TRBD1. CDR1 is LGHNT and CDR2 is FRNRAP in the germline V gene. V lost 1 base to trimming and J lost 5 bases; unmatched junction nucleotides: 5. CDR3 length: 16 residues. The CDR3 here is CASGLAQGQGNEKLFF. The DNA for the CDR3 is TGTGCTAGTGGTTTGGCTCAGGGACAGGGCAATGAAAAACTGTTTTTT.

V gene TRBV5-1 combines with J gene TRBJ2-3; 10 bases are a match to TRBD2. Per the germline V gene, CDR1 is SGHRS and CDR2 is YFSETQ. The CDR3 totals 17 residues. V dropped 4 bases and J dropped 1; count of bases not matched to a gene: 9. This CDR3 is CASSPSPSGRGTDTQYF. The CDR3 DNA is TGCGCCAGCAGCCCATCCCCTAGCGGGAGAGGCACAGATACGCAGTATTTT.

This chain connects TRBV11-3 to TRBJ1-1; 9 positions match TRBD1. This CDR3 has 13 amino acids. Per germline, CDR1 SGHNT and CDR2 YENEEA. The V and J ends lost 3 bases and 8 bases, in that order; junction bases with no gene match: 4. The CDR3 loop reads CASSFEQGAEAFF. The CDR3 nucleotides are TGTGCCAGCAGCTTCGAACAGGGGGCGGAAGCTTTCTTT.

This sequence joins TRBV6-1 and TRBJ2-2; D may be TRBD2 (6 bases). Germline V gene sequence: CDR1 MNHNS, CDR2 SASEGT. CDR3 length equals 17 residues. V gave up 4 bases and J gave up 0 bases, with 15 bases separating them. CDR3 in amino acids: CASSGRGTVSNTGELFF. The DNA of the CDR3 is TGTGCCAGCAGTGGCCGGGGGACGGTATCGAACACCGGGGAGCTGTTTTTT.

The CDR3 is CASSDWSGRATDTQYF. The CDR3 DNA reads as TGTGCCAGCAGTGATTGGAGCGGGAGGGCCACAGATACGCAGTATTTT. This sequence joins TRBV6-1 and TRBJ2-3, with 10 bases that match TRBD2. Germline V gene data show CDR1 as MNHNS and CDR2 as SASEGT. The CDR3 is 16 amino acids. V was pared by 3 bases and J by 2 bases, with 5 bases of the junction left unmatched.

This sequence joins TRBV27 and TRBJ1-1, with 8 nucleotides matching TRBD1. V lost 4 bases and J lost 1; bases outside the gene matches: 5. Germline assignment: CDR1 MNHEY and CDR2 SMNVEV (reference sequence). CDR3 length: 15 residues. DNA for the CDR3: TGTGCCAGCAGTTACCGGACAGGGCGGAACACTGAAGCTTTCTTT. Its protein is CASSYRTGRNTEAFF.

The chain joins TRBV7-2 to TRBJ1-5; D is unresolved. Deletions cut 2 bases from V and 1 base from J, with 6 bases between. This CDR3 has 14 residues. Germline loops: CDR1 SGHTA, CDR2 FQGNSA. The CDR3 reads CASSLNWSNQPQHF. CDR3 DNA: TGTGCCAGCAGCTTAAACTGGAGCAATCAGCCCCAGCATTTT.

V and J are TRBV29-1 and TRBJ1-1; D gene uncertain. CDR1 is SQVTM and CDR2 is ANQGSEA in the germline V gene. The CDR3 totals 13 residues. The V gene lost 7 bases and the J gene lost 0 bases, with 12 bases spanning the gap. In DNA, the CDR3 is TGCAGCGGAGAAACACAGATGAACACTGAAGCTTTCTTT. The encoded protein is CSGETQMNTEAFF. Looking up the rest from reference TRBV29-1 and TRBJ1-1 gives the full variable domain: SAVISQKPSRDICQRGTSLTIQCQVDSQVTMMFWYRQQPGQSLTLIATANQGSEATYESGFVIDKFPISRPNLTFSTLTVSNMSPEDSSIYLCSGETQMNTEAFFGQGTRLTVV.

This chain joins TRBV15 and TRBJ1-4; 10 bases are shared with TRBD1. The length of the CDR3 is 14 residues. Germline lookup yields CDR1 LNHNV and CDR2 YYDKDF (reference sequence). The trim removed 3 bases at V and 6 bases at J, leaving 1 base unmatched. CDR3 protein: CATSRDRGDEKLFF. CDR3 in DNA: TGTGCCACCAGCAGGGACAGGGGGGATGAAAAACTGTTTTTT.

CDR3 region: CASSVGTSRNYEQYF. For the CDR3, the DNA is TGCGCCAGCAGTGTCGGGACTAGCAGGAACTACGAGCAGTACTTC. The V gene is TRBV10-2, the J gene TRBJ2-7; TRBD2 aligns across 9 bases. Per germline, CDR1 WSHSY and CDR2 SAAADI. The CDR3 extends over 15 amino acids. V shed 4 bases, J shed 3 bases, and the junction held 7 bases outside the gene matches.

J is TRBJ1-5 and V is TRBV27; no clear D gene. V was pared by 2 bases and J by 9 bases, with 11 bases between. This CDR3 has 13 residues. Germline CDR1 is MNHEY and CDR2 is SMNVEV (reference sequence). CDR3 residues: CASSLTLNRPQHF. CDR3 coding DNA: TGTGCCAGCAGTTTAACCCTAAATAGGCCCCAGCATTTT.

The chain uses TRBV7-9 and TRBJ2-1, with D hard to call. CDR3 length: 14 residues. The germline V and J ends were trimmed by 5 bases and 2 bases, with 10 bases remaining between them. Per the germline V gene, CDR1 is SEHNR and CDR2 is FQNEAQ (reference sequence). The CDR3 loop is CASSPDTAYNEQFF. The CDR3 DNA sequence: TGTGCCAGCAGCCCAGACACTGCCTACAATGAGCAGTTCTTC.

The chain couples TRBV7-9 to TRBJ2-1; TRBD1 matches 9 bases. Germline V gene data show CDR1 as SEHNR and CDR2 as FQNEAQ (reference sequence). Trimming at V came to 4 bases and at J to 4 bases, leaving 5 bases not matched to a gene. The CDR3 totals 15 residues. CDR3 in amino acids: CASSSQGARYNEQFF. The CDR3 DNA reads TGTGCCAGCAGCTCACAGGGGGCCCGATACAATGAGCAGTTCTTC.

For the CDR3, the DNA is TGTGCCAGCAGCTTAGGACACGGGGAGCTGTTTTTT. This gives the protein CASSLGHGELFF. The V call is TRBV7-4, the J call TRBJ2-2; D remains unclear. The CDR3 has 12 residues. The V gene lost 1 base and the J gene lost 7 bases, with 4 bases spanning the gap. CDR1 SGHVT and CDR2 SQSDAQ come from the germline V gene.

The chain combines TRBV28 with TRBJ1-5; 10 bases line up with TRBD1. The CDR3 spans 14 residues. V lost 2 bases and J lost 6; bases outside the gene matches: 1. The germline gives CDR1 MDHEN, CDR2 SYDVKM. In DNA, the CDR3 is TGTGCCAGCAGTTTAGGACAGGGGGTTCAGCCCCAGCATTTT. This gives the protein CASSLGQGVQPQHF.

The chain combines TRBV2 with TRBJ1-6; D gene unclear. The germline V and J ends were trimmed by 6 bases and 9 bases, with 18 bases remaining between them. Germline V lookup: CDR1 SNHLY, CDR2 FYNNEI. This CDR3 is built from 15 residues. The CDR3 DNA sequence: TGTGCCAGCAGCAGAGACGAACGGGGTGCTTCACCCCTCCACTTT. It translates to CASSRDERGASPLHF. Combining the CDR3 with reference TRBV2 and TRBJ1-6 gives the whole variable domain EPEVTQTPSHQVTQMGQEVILRCVPISNHLYFYWYRQILGQKVEFLVSFYNNEISEKSEIFDDQFSVERPDGSNFTLKIRSTKLEDSAMYFCASSRDERGASPLHFGNGTRLTVT.

The J gene is TRBJ1-2, the V gene TRBV19, with D possibly matching TRBD1 (5 bases). The V end was cut by 3 bases, the J end by 5 bases, with 16 bases between. The CDR3 extends over 15 amino acids. In germline, CDR1 is LNHDA, CDR2 SQIVND (reference sequence). The chain's CDR3 is CASSMRSRQTYGYTF. The DNA of the CDR3 is TGTGCCAGTAGTATGAGGTCGAGACAGACTTATGGCTACACCTTC.

This chain uses TRBV9 with TRBJ1-1; 12 positions match TRBD1. The CDR3 is 17 residues long. Germline values: CDR1 SGDLS, CDR2 YYNGEE. V shed 3 bases and J 5 bases; nucleotides not matched to a gene: 11. The CDR3 region has the DNA TGTGCCAGCAGCGACACCCGGGACAGGGGGCTTCGGACTGAAGCTTTCTTT. Its translation: CASSDTRDRGLRTEAFF.

The chain recombines TRBV5-5 with TRBJ1-1; D is perhaps TRBD1 (5 bases). Germline-derived CDR1 and CDR2 are SGHKS and YYEKEE (reference sequence). The CDR3 has 14 residues. V dropped 7 bases and J dropped 4 bases, with 17 bases sitting between them. In DNA form, the CDR3 reads TGTGCCAGCGGGAAGGGACTGGGGGGCACTGAAGCTTTCTTT. Encoded protein: CASGKGLGGTEAFF.

The chain is built from TRBV4-3 and TRBJ2-7; D ambiguous. Germline CDR1 and CDR2: LGHNA and YSLEER. The CDR3 totals 14 residues. Trimming left V 2 bases short and J 7 bases short, with 15 bases between. The CDR3 loop is CASSQNYHTVEQYF. CDR3 DNA sequence: TGCGCCAGCAGCCAAAATTATCATACGGTGGAGCAGTACTTC.

The rearrangement uses TRBV19 and TRBJ1-2; 7 nucleotides align to TRBD1. This CDR3 has 16 amino acids. The trim removed 2 bases at V and 4 bases at J, leaving 10 bases unmatched. Germline CDR1 is LNHDA and CDR2 is SQIVND (reference sequence). This CDR3 is CASSISFMGTVYGYTF. The CDR3, as DNA: TGTGCCAGTAGTATATCATTCATGGGGACAGTCTATGGCTACACCTTC.